The clone carrying this T cell receptor (beta chain) showed up many times. The library was built from about 400 ng RNA with molecular barcoded adaptors for alpha/delta and beta/gamma chains. TCRdb itself ran the reads through MiXCR, one entry per CDR3 protein. The sample yields more than 35,000 distinct CDR3 sequences, approximately 14% seen once. These data originate in a study of read filtering for tumor transcriptome and immune sequencing. This CDR3 has 15 amino acids. V lost 5 bases, J lost 4 bases, and 17 bases lay in between. Germline V gene lookup returns CDR1 DFQATT and CDR2 SNEGSKA (reference sequence).

The specimen sequenced was a population of CD138-negative cells sorted from bone marrow. This TCR derives from a donor at least 40 years old with multiple myeloma. J is TRBJ2-2 and V is TRBV20-1, with D perhaps matching TRBD2 (6 bases). The DNA for the CDR3 is TGCAGTGCTGGCATCCCGGGGGACTTCACCGGGGAGCTGTTTTTT. Encoded protein: CSAGIPGDFTGELFF.